This TCR beta chain is from a study of T cells in Graves' hyperthyroidism and ophthalmopathy. This clonotype was picked up many times. From RNA transcripts, TCR beta CDR3 regions were amplified. RT-PCR in the first round (using the HTBI primer set) targeted the TCR CDR3. MiXCR, run by TCRdb on the multiplex PCR reads, gives a single entry per CDR3 protein. The sample shows roughly 380,000 distinct CDR3 sequences, around 18% of them seen only once. Each diagnosis was grounded in clinical symptoms, serum thyroxine and TRAb, thyroid ultrasound, and orbital computed tomography. Using 10 ml of fresh peripheral blood, PBMCs were prepared. With 1 base removed from V and 4 bases from J, the gap between germline ends came to 7 bases. The CDR3 has 13 residues. Germline V CDR1 and CDR2: SNHLY, FYNNEI.

The V call is TRBV2, the J call TRBJ1-1; no clear D. The sequence derives from a woman in her thirties or forties with Graves' ophthalmopathy. The source material was blood. Here the CDR3 DNA reads TGTGCCAGCAGTGAAGTGCGAGGCACTGAAGCTTTCTTT. This encodes CASSEVRGTEAFF.